Given below is one T cell receptor beta chain in context. Its antigen remains unidentified. At one boundary the junction diverges from the germline segment, which might be a read error. A modified ARM-PCR protocol with three rounds of nested PCR amplified TCRbeta. TCRdb reprocessed the multiplex PCR reads with MiXCR, giving one entry per CDR3 protein. The sample records about 67,000 distinct CDR3 sequences, 65% to 80% being singletons. RNA was extracted from bulk tissue without any cell sorting. More than 3 cm separated this lung sample from the edge of the tumor. The data originate from a study of tumor and adjacent non-tumor tissue in lung cancer. Study-level results: Significantly higher TCR diversity was found in tumor than normal lung.

Germline V CDR1 and CDR2: MNHEY, SVGAGI. The CDR3 consists of 11 residues. V usage is TRBV6-5 and J usage is TRBJ2-7, with D tentatively TRBD2 (5 bases). The specimen sequenced was distant non-tumor lung tissue. The clonotype was recovered from a man in his fifties or sixties with non-small cell lung cancer. Here the CDR3 reads CAGSLLGEQYF. CDR3 DNA: TGTGCCGGCAGCTTACTAGGGGAGCAGTACTTC.